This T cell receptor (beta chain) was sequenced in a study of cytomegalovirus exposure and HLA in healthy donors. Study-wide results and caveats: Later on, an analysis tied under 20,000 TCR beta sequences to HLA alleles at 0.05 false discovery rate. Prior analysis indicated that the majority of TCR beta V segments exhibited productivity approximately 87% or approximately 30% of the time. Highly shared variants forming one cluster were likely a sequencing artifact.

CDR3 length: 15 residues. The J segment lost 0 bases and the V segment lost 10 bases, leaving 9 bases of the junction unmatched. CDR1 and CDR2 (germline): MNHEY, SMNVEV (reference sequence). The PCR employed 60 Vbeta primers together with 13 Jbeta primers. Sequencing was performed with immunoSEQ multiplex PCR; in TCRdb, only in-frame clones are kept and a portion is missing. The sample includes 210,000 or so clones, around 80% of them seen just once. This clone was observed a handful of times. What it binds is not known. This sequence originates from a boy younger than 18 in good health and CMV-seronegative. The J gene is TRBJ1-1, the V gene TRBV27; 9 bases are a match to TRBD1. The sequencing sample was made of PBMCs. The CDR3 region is CATTDGTGLNTEAFF. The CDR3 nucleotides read TGTGCCACCACCGACGGGACAGGGCTGAACACTGAAGCTTTCTTT.